The 11 T cell receptor beta chains given below trace back to one sample, sequenced in a study of blood T cell repertoires in COVID-19 (dated by TCRdb to 2020 to 2022). Library construction relied on the immunoSEQ multiplex PCR assay. In TCRdb, the immuneACCESS table is reduced to in-frame sequences with V and J assigned. These tables do not hold every clone; where another copy was compared, an unresolved V gene accounts for under half, and the others remain unexplained. This sample lists about 140,000 clones; around nine tenths were detected once. The ten largest clones capture roughly 1.6% of the sample. The source material was peripheral blood. The receptors here all came from a woman in her forties or fifties with acute or convalescent COVID-19.

V gene TRBV6-5 combines with J gene TRBJ2-7; D might be TRBD2 (5 bases). V was cut by 5 bases and J by 1 base, with 9 bases left in between. This CDR3 contains 13 residues. Germline-derived CDR1 and CDR2 are MNHEY and SVGAGI. In DNA form, the CDR3 reads TGTGCCAGCAGTAAGAGGGTTTCCTACGAGCAGTACTTC. Its protein is CASSKRVSYEQYF.

This clone has only one observation. This chain links TRBV3-1 (or the pseudogene TRBV3-2) with TRBJ2-1; the D gene is possibly TRBD2 (5 bases). The CDR3 has 14 amino acids. The germline V gene has CDR1 LGHDT and CDR2 YNNKEL (reference sequence). Trimming cost V 3 bases and J 6 bases, with 12 bases left between them. The CDR3 DNA reads as TGTGCCAGCAGCCATGAGGGTTGGGGCAATGAGCAGTTCTTC. Protein sequence: CASSHEGWGNEQFF.

V is TRBV3-1 (or the pseudogene TRBV3-2) and J is TRBJ2-6; D perhaps matches TRBD2 (5 bases). The V end was cut by 4 bases, the J end by 4 bases, with 11 bases between. Germline V gene sequence: CDR1 LGHDT, CDR2 YNNKEL (reference sequence). This CDR3 is 15 amino acids long. The CDR3 spells CASSPQVAGANVLTF. In DNA, the CDR3 is TGTGCCAGCAGCCCCCAGGTAGCGGGGGCCAACGTCCTGACTTTC.

The V gene is TRBV29-1, the J gene TRBJ1-2; TRBD1 matches at 12 bases. Germline CDR1 and CDR2: SQVTM and ANQGSEA. The CDR3 covers 18 residues. The J segment lost 1 base and the V segment lost 3 bases, leaving 12 bases of the junction unmatched. Here the CDR3 DNA reads TGCAGCGTTGATCCCGCGCTGGGACAGGGGGCGCATAACTATGGCTACACCTTC. Translated: CSVDPALGQGAHNYGYTF. The complete variable domain, with remaining parts taken from reference TRBV29-1 and TRBJ1-2, reads SAVISQKPSRDICQRGTSLTIQCQVDSQVTMMFWYRQQPGQSLTLIATANQGSEATYESGFVIDKFPISRPNLTFSTLTVSNMSPEDSSIYLCSVDPALGQGAHNYGYTFGSGTRLTVV.

V and J are TRBV14 and TRBJ1-2, with TRBD1 as a possible D gene (5 bases). The CDR3 has 14 amino acids. Germline CDR1 and CDR2: SGHDN and FVKESK. V lost 0 bases and J 5 bases, leaving 10 bases between the germline ends. Written as DNA, the CDR3 is TGTGCCAGCAGCCAAGAAAGGACAAGTTATGGCTACACCTTC. Residues: CASSQERTSYGYTF. Complete variable domain (other parts from reference TRBV14 and TRBJ1-2): EAGVTQFPSHSVIEKGQTVTLRCDPISGHDNLYWYRRVMGKEIKFLLHFVKESKQDESGMPNNRFLAERTGGTYSTLKVQPAELEDSGVYFCASSQERTSYGYTFGSGTRLTVV.

The chain links TRBV5-1 to TRBJ1-1, with TRBD1 matching over 8 bases. Trimming at V came to 0 bases and at J to 2 bases, leaving 3 bases not matched to a gene. CDR3 length: 15 amino acids. Germline CDR1 reads SGHRS; CDR2 reads YFSETQ. The CDR3 reads CASSLVAGGNTEAFF. As DNA, the CDR3 is TGCGCCAGCAGCTTGGTAGCAGGGGGCAACACTGAAGCTTTCTTT.

The CDR3 nucleotides are TGTGCCAGCAGTCAGCGGGGTCCTAGCACAGATACGCAGTATTTT. Protein: CASSQRGPSTDTQYF. J is TRBJ2-3 and V is TRBV6-5; 7 nucleotides line up with TRBD2. Germline assignment: CDR1 MNHEY and CDR2 SVGAGI. With 5 bases clipped from V and 0 bases from J, the junction kept 5 bases outside the gene matches. The CDR3 is made up of 15 amino acids.

This clone was seen a handful of times. The chain joins TRBV7-9 to TRBJ2-5, with 7 bases identical to TRBD1. The CDR3 is made up of 13 amino acids. From germline, CDR1 is SEHNR and CDR2 FQNEAQ (reference sequence). V gave up 5 bases and J gave up 2 bases; unmatched junction bases: 2. The CDR3 DNA sequence: TGTGCCAGCAGCCGGGGACAGCAAGAGACCCAGTACTTC. Protein: CASSRGQQETQYF.

This clone was seen more than once but under ten times. The rearrangement uses TRBV10-2 and TRBJ1-1, with a possible D match to TRBD1 (6 bases). This CDR3 is 13 amino acids long. Germline assignment: CDR1 WSHSY and CDR2 SAAADI. V dropped 8 bases and J dropped 4 bases, with 14 bases sitting between them. The CDR3 protein is CASWVGAGTEAFF. Written as DNA, the CDR3 is TGCGCCAGCTGGGTGGGGGCGGGCACTGAAGCTTTCTTT.

The V gene is TRBV18, the J gene TRBJ2-2; TRBD1 matches 9 bases. Trimming cost V 3 bases and J 5 bases; bases outside gene matches: 4. This CDR3 has 15 residues. CDR1 is KGHSH and CDR2 is LQKENI in the germline V gene. For the CDR3, the DNA is TGTGCCAGCTCACCCGGGACAGGGATGACCGGGGAGCTGTTTTTT. This encodes CASSPGTGMTGELFF.

This sequence joins TRBV24-1 and TRBJ2-3, with 8 nucleotides matching TRBD1. The CDR3 contains 14 residues. The V segment lost 3 bases and the J segment 10 bases; nucleotides outside the gene matches: 8. CDR1 is KGHDR and CDR2 is SFDVKD in the germline V gene. The CDR3, as DNA: TGTGCCACCAGTGATAGGACAGGGCTCAGAGCGCAGTATTTT. Its protein is CATSDRTGLRAQYF.